The rows below give T cell receptor beta chains drawn from one sample of a study of control samples from healthy donors and cancer patients. Sequencing used immunoSEQ multiplex PCR; TCRdb keeps in-frame clones, though not all of them. The data hold around 180,000 clones, with 70% to 90% observed a single time. The sample comprised blood. The source of these receptors is a woman younger than 45 in good health. Both conserved end residues are part of each CDR3. Each record gives: clone size, D gene, V gene, J gene, CDR3 DNA, CDR3 protein. A D gene is named only where the DNA matches it firmly. Clone sizes are given selectively: once, few, many, or a class where the clone is expanded.

clone size: -; D gene: -; V gene: TRBV24-1; J gene: TRBJ1-5; CDR3 DNA: TGTGCCACCAGTGAGGCAGAAAGCAATCAGCCCCAGCATTTT; CDR3 protein: CATSEAESNQPQHF
clone size: -; D gene: TRBD1; V gene: TRBV28; J gene: TRBJ2-7; CDR3 DNA: TGTGCCAGCAACATACCGGGACAGTTCTCCTACGAGCAGTACTTC; CDR3 protein: CASNIPGQFSYEQYF
clone size: -; D gene: -; V gene: TRBV3-1/TRBV3-2; J gene: TRBJ2-2; CDR3 DNA: TGTGCCAGCAGCCTGGGGTCCGGGCGTCGCGCCGGGGAGCTGTTTTTT; CDR3 protein: CASSLGSGRRAGELFF
clone size: -; D gene: TRBD1; V gene: TRBV5-5; J gene: TRBJ2-5; CDR3 DNA: TGTGCCAGCAGCAGGACAGGTCAGGAGACCCAGTACTTC; CDR3 protein: CASSRTGQETQYF
clone size: -; D gene: -; V gene: TRBV5-6; J gene: TRBJ2-3; CDR3 DNA: TGTGCCAGCAGCCGATCTAGCGCCCTGGGAGATACGCAGTATTTT; CDR3 protein: CASSRSSALGDTQYF
clone size: -; D gene: TRBD1; V gene: TRBV7-9; J gene: TRBJ1-2; CDR3 DNA: TGTGCCAGCACGGAGACAGGGGGTACTAACTATGGCTACACCTTC; CDR3 protein: CASTETGGTNYGYTF
clone size: -; D gene: -; V gene: TRBV9; J gene: TRBJ2-2; CDR3 DNA: TGTGCCAGCAGCGTAGTTAGCGGAGCCCCTCCCGGGGAGCTGTTTTTT; CDR3 protein: CASSVVSGAPPGELFF
clone size: once; D gene: -; V gene: TRBV13; J gene: TRBJ2-4; CDR3 DNA: TGTGCCAGCAGCTTAAGCCCCTCGGAGGGGAACATTCAGTACTTC; CDR3 protein: CASSLSPSEGNIQYF
clone size: -; D gene: TRBD1; V gene: TRBV10-3; J gene: TRBJ1-3; CDR3 DNA: TGTGCCATCAGTGAGGTTGGGACAGGGGCCCGGGACACCATATATTTT; CDR3 protein: CAISEVGTGARDTIYF
clone size: -; D gene: TRBD1; V gene: TRBV7-2; J gene: TRBJ1-6; CDR3 DNA: TGTGCCAGCAGCCCCAGGGGGCTGGGAAATTCACCCCTCCACTTT; CDR3 protein: CASSPRGLGNSPLHF
clone size: -; D gene: -; V gene: TRBV27; J gene: TRBJ2-5; CDR3 DNA: TGTGCCAGCAGTTTTAGGGCTAGTGGGGAGACCCAGTACTTC; CDR3 protein: CASSFRASGETQYF
clone size: -; D gene: -; V gene: TRBV6-5; J gene: TRBJ1-1; CDR3 DNA: TGTGCCAGCCGGTCGGGGGAAACTGAAGCTTTCTTT; CDR3 protein: CASRSGETEAFF
clone size: -; D gene: TRBD1; V gene: TRBV7-6; J gene: TRBJ2-5; CDR3 DNA: TGTGCCAGCAGCTTAGCGGACAGGGGGCGCTTGGGCGAGACCCAGTACTTC; CDR3 protein: CASSLADRGRLGETQYF
clone size: -; D gene: TRBD1; V gene: TRBV7-6; J gene: TRBJ2-2; CDR3 DNA: TGTGCCAGCAGCGTCGCGGGGACAGGACCCACCGGGGAGCTGTTTTTT; CDR3 protein: CASSVAGTGPTGELFF
clone size: -; D gene: -; V gene: TRBV2; J gene: TRBJ2-2; CDR3 DNA: TGTGCCAGCAAAACCTATGGAAGTGGCGGGGAGCTGTTTTTT; CDR3 protein: CASKTYGSGGELFF
clone size: -; D gene: TRBD2; V gene: TRBV19; J gene: TRBJ2-1; CDR3 DNA: TGTGCCAGTAGTGCTAACCCTAGCGGGAGTAAGGTCAATGAGCAGTTCTTC; CDR3 protein: CASSANPSGSKVNEQFF
clone size: few; D gene: -; V gene: TRBV20-1; J gene: TRBJ1-1; CDR3 DNA: TGCAGTGCTAGGGGCGGCACTGAAGCTTTCTTT; CDR3 protein: CSARGGTEAFF
clone size: -; D gene: -; V gene: TRBV6-5; J gene: TRBJ2-1; CDR3 DNA: TGTGCCAGCAGTTACGTGGGGACACCCTACAATGAGCAGTTCTTC; CDR3 protein: CASSYVGTPYNEQFF
clone size: -; D gene: TRBD1; V gene: TRBV9; J gene: TRBJ1-2; CDR3 DNA: TGTGCCAGCAGCGTAGAGGGAGGGGGCGGGCGTGGCTACACCTTC; CDR3 protein: CASSVEGGGGRGYTF
clone size: -; D gene: TRBD1; V gene: TRBV5-1; J gene: TRBJ2-7; CDR3 DNA: TGCGCCAGCAGCATGACTGGACAGGTGACCTACGAGCAGTACTTC; CDR3 protein: CASSMTGQVTYEQYF
clone size: -; D gene: -; V gene: TRBV5-1; J gene: TRBJ1-6; CDR3 DNA: TGCGCCAGCAGCCCCATTCCTAATTCACCCCTCCACTTT; CDR3 protein: CASSPIPNSPLHF
clone size: -; D gene: TRBD1; V gene: TRBV18; J gene: TRBJ2-7; CDR3 DNA: TGTGCCAGCTCACCCACCCCCGGACAGGGGTACGAGCAGTACTTC; CDR3 protein: CASSPTPGQGYEQYF
clone size: -; D gene: -; V gene: TRBV7-9; J gene: TRBJ1-4; CDR3 DNA: TGTGCCAGCAGCTCAGGTCCGGAAATTAATGAAAAACTGTTTTTT; CDR3 protein: CASSSGPEINEKLFF
clone size: -; D gene: TRBD2; V gene: TRBV28; J gene: TRBJ2-7; CDR3 DNA: TGTGCCAGCAGCCTACTAGCGGGAGGTGACTACGAGCAGTACTTC; CDR3 protein: CASSLLAGGDYEQYF
clone size: -; D gene: -; V gene: TRBV6-6; J gene: TRBJ1-3; CDR3 DNA: TGTGCCAGCAGTTATGATAGGCCCCCTGGAGGAAACACCATATATTTT; CDR3 protein: CASSYDRPPGGNTIYF
clone size: -; D gene: TRBD2; V gene: TRBV19; J gene: TRBJ2-3; CDR3 DNA: TGTGCCAGTAGTAGTGCCACAGGGGGGCTAGCGGGAGTTCGGAAAGATACGCAGTATTTT; CDR3 protein: CASSSATGGLAGVRKDTQYF
clone size: -; D gene: -; V gene: TRBV19; J gene: TRBJ1-2; CDR3 DNA: TGTGCCAGTAGTCCTCGACGGACGTATAACTATGGCTACACCTTC; CDR3 protein: CASSPRRTYNYGYTF
clone size: -; D gene: TRBD2; V gene: TRBV9; J gene: TRBJ2-5; CDR3 DNA: TGTGCCAGCAGCACAGTCGCGGCGGGGGGGCAGGAGGCCCAGTACTTC; CDR3 protein: CASSTVAAGGQEAQYF
clone size: -; D gene: -; V gene: TRBV7-2; J gene: TRBJ2-7; CDR3 DNA: TGTGCCAGCAGCTCATCAACCGGTAGCAGGGTCCCCTACGAGCAGTACTTC; CDR3 protein: CASSSSTGSRVPYEQYF
clone size: few; D gene: -; V gene: TRBV5-6; J gene: TRBJ1-1; CDR3 DNA: TGTGCCAGCAGCTTCTCGGACAGGAACACTGAAGCTTTCTTT; CDR3 protein: CASSFSDRNTEAFF
clone size: few; D gene: -; V gene: TRBV24-1; J gene: TRBJ1-1; CDR3 DNA: TGTGCCACCAGTGCCAACAGGGATCGGGGTGAAGCTTTCTTT; CDR3 protein: CATSANRDRGEAFF
clone size: -; D gene: TRBD2; V gene: TRBV20-1; J gene: TRBJ2-3; CDR3 DNA: TGCAGTGCTAGTGGCGGGAGTGGGACAGATACGCAGTATTTT; CDR3 protein: CSASGGSGTDTQYF
clone size: -; D gene: -; V gene: TRBV12-3/TRBV12-4; J gene: TRBJ1-1; CDR3 DNA: TGTGCCAGCAGTTGGGGGAGGCCTGAAGCTTTCTTT; CDR3 protein: CASSWGRPEAFF
clone size: -; D gene: TRBD2; V gene: TRBV7-2; J gene: TRBJ2-3; CDR3 DNA: TGTGCCAGCAGCTCCCCAACTAGCGTCACAGATACGCAGTATTTT; CDR3 protein: CASSSPTSVTDTQYF
clone size: -; D gene: TRBD1; V gene: TRBV4-1; J gene: TRBJ1-4; CDR3 DNA: TGCGCCAGCAGCCAAGTACTCAATCGAGGGGGCGCGGGTGAAAAACTGTTTTTT; CDR3 protein: CASSQVLNRGGAGEKLFF
clone size: -; D gene: TRBD1; V gene: TRBV27; J gene: TRBJ2-1; CDR3 DNA: TGTGCCAGCAGTCCCCTCCTTCGACAGGGTAGAGACAATGAGCAGTTCTTC; CDR3 protein: CASSPLLRQGRDNEQFF
clone size: once; D gene: -; V gene: TRBV5-6; J gene: TRBJ2-2; CDR3 DNA: TGTGCCAGCAGCTTCGGTCCGCACACCGGGGAGCTGTTTTTT; CDR3 protein: CASSFGPHTGELFF
clone size: -; D gene: -; V gene: TRBV7-2; J gene: TRBJ2-1; CDR3 DNA: TGTGCCAGCAGCCCGATAAACAGGCCTTCGGGCAATGAGCAGTTCTTC; CDR3 protein: CASSPINRPSGNEQFF
clone size: -; D gene: -; V gene: TRBV5-6; J gene: TRBJ1-6; CDR3 DNA: TGTGCCAGCAGCCGGGGCTCCTATAATTCACCCCTCCACTTT; CDR3 protein: CASSRGSYNSPLHF
clone size: -; D gene: -; V gene: TRBV7-6; J gene: TRBJ2-1; CDR3 DNA: TGTGCCAGCAGCTCAGGACTACCCCGTCGGTATGAGCAGTTCTTC; CDR3 protein: CASSSGLPRRYEQFF
clone size: -; D gene: -; V gene: TRBV18; J gene: TRBJ1-3; CDR3 DNA: TGTGCCAGCTCACCACGGCCAGGGGAAATCTCTGGAAACACCATATATTTT; CDR3 protein: CASSPRPGEISGNTIYF
clone size: -; D gene: -; V gene: TRBV11-2; J gene: TRBJ1-3; CDR3 DNA: TGTGCCAGCAGCATTGTCGGGGAAGCGTGGAACACCATATATTTT; CDR3 protein: CASSIVGEAWNTIYF
clone size: -; D gene: -; V gene: TRBV5-1; J gene: TRBJ2-2; CDR3 DNA: TGCGCCAGCAGCCGTGTTGGACACTTAAACACCGGGGAGCTGTTTTTT; CDR3 protein: CASSRVGHLNTGELFF
clone size: -; D gene: -; V gene: TRBV12-3/TRBV12-4; J gene: TRBJ2-3; CDR3 DNA: TGTGCCAGCCTTGAGAAGCATACGCAGTATTTT; CDR3 protein: CASLEKHTQYF
clone size: -; D gene: TRBD2; V gene: TRBV14; J gene: TRBJ2-4; CDR3 DNA: TGTGCCAGCAGCCAAGAATGGACTAGCGGTCTAGCCAAAAACATTCAGTACTTC; CDR3 protein: CASSQEWTSGLAKNIQYF
clone size: -; D gene: -; V gene: TRBV29-1; J gene: TRBJ2-2; CDR3 DNA: TGCAGCGTTGAACAGGGTTGGACCGGGGAGCTGTTTTTT; CDR3 protein: CSVEQGWTGELFF
clone size: -; D gene: -; V gene: TRBV7-2; J gene: TRBJ2-7; CDR3 DNA: TGTGCCAGCAGCCTAGGGGGACTGCACTCCTACGAGCAGTACTTC; CDR3 protein: CASSLGGLHSYEQYF
clone size: -; D gene: TRBD1; V gene: TRBV30; J gene: TRBJ1-2; CDR3 DNA: TGCTCCTCTAGGACAGGGAGATCGGCTAGCTATGGCTACACCTTC; CDR3 protein: CSSRTGRSASYGYTF
clone size: -; D gene: -; V gene: TRBV6-5; J gene: TRBJ2-6; CDR3 DNA: TGTGGAGTCGGGGGGCTGGATTCTGGGGCCAACGTCCTGACTTTC; CDR3 protein: CGVGGLDSGANVLTF
clone size: -; D gene: -; V gene: TRBV24-1; J gene: TRBJ2-3; CDR3 DNA: TGTGCCACCGAGGAACGGGACACAGATACGCAGTATTTT; CDR3 protein: CATEERDTDTQYF
clone size: -; D gene: -; V gene: TRBV5-1; J gene: TRBJ2-7; CDR3 DNA: TGCGCCAGCAGCTTGGCGATGGCCGCCGAGCAGTACTTC; CDR3 protein: CASSLAMAAEQYF
clone size: -; D gene: -; V gene: TRBV7-2; J gene: TRBJ1-5; CDR3 DNA: TGTGCCGGGGCATTACAGGGAGGTCAGCCCCAGCATTTT; CDR3 protein: CAGALQGGQPQHF
clone size: -; D gene: -; V gene: TRBV20-1; J gene: TRBJ2-4; CDR3 DNA: TGCAGTGCCAGTGAGTTGACAAACATTCAGTACTTC; CDR3 protein: CSASELTNIQYF
clone size: few; D gene: -; V gene: TRBV7-9; J gene: TRBJ2-7; CDR3 DNA: TGTGCCAGCAGCTTTAGTGGCTACGAGCAGTACTTC; CDR3 protein: CASSFSGYEQYF